The 7 T cell receptor beta chains below come from one sample, sequenced in a study of T cell changes during pregnancy in multiple sclerosis. Here immunoSEQ multiplex PCR was the method, and the copy in TCRdb shows in-frame clones only, minus some. The sample yields roughly 100,000 clones, roughly 90% seen once. This material consisted of peripheral blood, taken after pregnancy. Source of these receptors: a female donor with multiple sclerosis, enrolled in a pregnancy study.

About this clone: One end of the junction fails to match germline, which may point to a read error. The chain employs TRBV6-5 and TRBJ1-2; 7 nucleotides line up with TRBD1. The CDR3 runs to 13 residues. Germline V gene lookup returns CDR1 MNHEY and CDR2 SVGAGI. CDR3 region: CASSYLGQLPTAF. The CDR3 DNA reads as TGTGCCAGCAGTTACCTGGGACAGTTGCCTACCGCCTTC.

The chain carries TRBV4-2 and TRBJ1-1; D not resolved. Per the germline V gene, CDR1 is LGHNA and CDR2 is YNFKEQ. V was pared by 2 bases and J by 0 bases, with 10 bases between. This CDR3 is built from 15 residues. The CDR3 here is CASSQYQAMNTEAFF. CDR3 DNA: TGTGCCAGCAGCCAATACCAGGCGATGAACACTGAAGCTTTCTTT.

V gene TRBV19 combines with J gene TRBJ2-1, with 13 nucleotides matching TRBD2. V was pared by 1 base and J by 15 bases, with 12 bases of the junction left unmatched. There are 16 residues in the CDR3. Looked up from germline, CDR1 is LNHDA and CDR2 is SQIVND (reference sequence). The CDR3 coding sequence is TGTGCCAGTAGTATAGGGGGGAGGACTAGCGGGGGCCCCGGGTTCTTC. Translating it yields CASSIGGRTSGGPGFF.

As DNA, the CDR3 is TGTGCCACCAGCGCCGGCCGGGGGGCCCTCGGGGGGTACACCTTC. Its translation is CATSAGRGALGGYTF. The rearrangement links TRBV15 to TRBJ1-2; D may be TRBD1 (6 bases). Trimming took off 5 bases at V and 11 bases at J, with 24 bases between the two ends. The CDR3 extends over 15 amino acids. Germline values: CDR1 LNHNV, CDR2 YYDKDF (reference sequence).

This rearrangement joins TRBV4-2 to TRBJ2-7, with D tentatively TRBD1 (6 bases). CDR1 is LGHNA and CDR2 is YNFKEQ in the germline V gene. The CDR3 contains 16 residues. V lost 1 base and J 0 bases, leaving 13 bases between the germline ends. The CDR3 here is CASSQAWQGTSYEQYF. CDR3 bases: TGTGCCAGCAGCCAAGCGTGGCAGGGGACCTCCTACGAGCAGTACTTC.

The chain recombines TRBV6-5 with TRBJ2-7; D may be TRBD2 (6 bases). Trimming removed 0 bases at V and 3 bases at J, with 9 bases between. Germline V gene data show CDR1 as MNHEY and CDR2 as SVGAGI. The CDR3 sequence is 14 residues long. For the CDR3, the DNA is TGTGCCAGCAGTTACTCACAGGACTACTACGAGCAGTACTTC. This encodes CASSYSQDYYEQYF.

In its sample, this clone was seen once. This chain uses TRBV6-5 with TRBJ2-7; TRBD1 might be the D (5 bases). This CDR3 has 13 residues. Germline V CDR1 and CDR2: MNHEY, SVGAGI. Trimming left V 2 bases short and J 6 bases short, with 11 bases between. CDR3 nucleotides: TGTGCCAGCAGTTACGGACAAGGCGGCGAGCAGTACTTC. This translates into CASSYGQGGEQYF.